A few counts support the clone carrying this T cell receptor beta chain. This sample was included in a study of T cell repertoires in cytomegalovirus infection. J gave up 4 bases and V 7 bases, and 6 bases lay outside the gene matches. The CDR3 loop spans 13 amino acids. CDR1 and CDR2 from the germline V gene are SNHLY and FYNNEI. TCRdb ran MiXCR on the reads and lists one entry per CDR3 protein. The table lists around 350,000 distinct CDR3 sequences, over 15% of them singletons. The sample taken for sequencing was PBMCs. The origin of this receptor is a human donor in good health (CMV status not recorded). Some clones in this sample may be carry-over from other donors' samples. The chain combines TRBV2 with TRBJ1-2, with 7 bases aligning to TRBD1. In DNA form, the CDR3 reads TGTGCCAGCACCAGACAGGGCCCCTATGGCTACACCTTC. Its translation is CASTRQGPYGYTF.